The T cell receptor (beta chain) under discussion was sequenced for a study of identical twins. Study-wide findings and caveats: Among beta out-of-frame sequences, excess sharing between twins appeared weaker. In monozygotic twins, models underestimated the sharing of out-of-frame TCR alpha. In cord blood, abundant beta clonotypes had fewer insertions; memory showed no trend.

A single record per CDR3 protein comes from TCRdb applying MiXCR to the 5' RACE reads. Of around 370,000 distinct CDR3 sequences in the sample, 9% to 10% were seen once. This clonotype appeared a few times. Its antigen is as yet unknown. Trimming cost V 5 bases and J 4 bases, with 9 bases left between them. Germline V gene sequence: CDR1 SEHNR, CDR2 FQNEAQ (reference sequence). The CDR3 is 13 amino acids. The chain couples TRBV7-9 to TRBJ2-1, with D maybe TRBD1 (5 bases). This receptor was taken from a woman aged 45-60 years in good health. The sequenced sample consisted of naive T cells sorted from blood. In DNA, the CDR3 is TGTGCCAGCAGCCTGACAGAATACAATGAGCAGTTCTTC. It specifies CASSLTEYNEQFF.